Here is one T cell receptor (beta chain) with its context. This clonotype was picked up a small number of times. Its specific antigen is unknown. Per-nucleotide qualities are absent, and no much larger clonotype sits a single base away. This sample stems from a study of CD8 T cells in ankylosing spondylitis (dated by TCRdb to between 2016 and 2019). Context from the whole study: The study profiled T cell receptor beta repertoires in healthy donors and ankylosing spondylitis patients to find disease-linked TCR variants. The full study cohort comprised 25 or so ankylosing spondylitis patients and about a hundred healthy donors. Peripheral blood samples were taken, and synovial fluid was additionally collected from ankylosing spondylitis patients.

Study-wide conclusions, independent of this receptor: Blood from ankylosing spondylitis patients appeared to be characterized by a TCR beta motif made up of seven or eight highly homologous amino acid variants. Some of the motif variants had been reported before in the synovial fluid and blood of reactive arthritis patients, a finding that suggests common disease-initiation mechanisms. A CD8+ phenotype was shown by the disease-linked clones, which were found at relatively low frequencies in peripheral blood. The disease-linked clones were reported as significantly enriched in matched synovial fluid samples from ankylosing spondylitis patients.

TCRdb records Illumina HiSeq 2500 as the sequencer. Quantitative 5'-RACE with molecular barcodes was the method used to prepare the TCR beta libraries. Per the authors' processing: A new computational method, built on a probabilistic model of VDJ rearrangement, was used to identify disease-linked TCR variants. TCRdb trimmed the raw reads at Q25, called clones with MiXCR and kept productive beta chains. Rows are combined by CDR3 protein, so each entry shows the most common genes and DNA. It is TCRdb's table, rather than the study itself, that gives the V and J calls and clone size. The table for this sample lists under 200,000 distinct CDR3 sequences; around 9.6% of them were counted only once. Over 13% of the sample is in the top ten clones. The CDR3 holds 17 amino acids from the cysteine to the phenylalanine. The kept DNA is CDR3 alone, 51 bases in frame from the first base. The germline V and J ends show losses of 1 base and 3 bases respectively, and no gene match explains 1 base of the junction. As encoded in the germline V gene, CDR1 is LGHNA while CDR2 is YSLEER.

The sequencing input was blood, either unsorted or a sorted T cell fraction (not recorded which). The TCR was taken from a female donor with ankylosing spondylitis or in good health (not recorded which). This sequence uses TRBV4-3 and TRBJ2-2; 14 middle bases align to TRBD2. The DNA sequence reads TGCGCCAGCAGCCAAGGGGGACTAGCGGGAGACACCGGGGAGCTGTTTTTT. This codes for CASSQGGLAGDTGELFF.